Below are 10 T cell receptor beta chains sequenced from a single sample in a study of T cells after posttransplantation cyclophosphamide. Methotrexate plus calcineurin inhibitor accompanied controls' myeloablative marrow transplants; sampling was 1 year later. The repertoire was sequenced with immunoSEQ multiplex PCR; TCRdb's copy has only in-frame clones and lacks some. The repertoire consists of approximately 20,000 clones, with 85% to 90% occurring once and the leading ten covering about 2%. The input for sequencing was PBMCs, taken approximately twelve months after allogeneic stem cell transplant with calcineurin inhibitor and methotrexate. The receptors were sampled from a female patient in her 30s who received an allogeneic stem cell transplant from an unrelated donor, was CMV-positive, and had acute and chronic GVHD. A subset of T cells may come from the graft donor.

This chain links TRBV5-1 with TRBJ2-1, with 8 bases aligning to TRBD1. CDR3 length: 15 amino acids. Germline V CDR1 and CDR2: SGHRS, YFSETQ. V lost 0 bases and J lost 9; bases outside the gene matches: 8. CDR3 region: CASSLEATGVGEQFF. The CDR3 DNA reads as TGCGCCAGCAGCTTGGAGGCGACAGGGGTAGGTGAGCAGTTCTTC. Filled out from reference TRBV5-1 and TRBJ2-1, the complete variable domain reads KAGVTQTPRYLIKTRGQQVTLSCSPISGHRSVSWYQQTPGQGLQFLFEYFSETQRNKGNFPGRFSGRQFSNSRSEMNVSTLELGDSALYLCASSLEATGVGEQFFGPGTRLTVL.

The chain joins TRBV7-2 to TRBJ2-5; D may be TRBD2 (6 bases). Germline V lookup: CDR1 SGHTA, CDR2 FQGNSA. The length of the CDR3 is 16 residues. Trimming stripped 3 bases from V and 5 bases from J, with 19 bases between. The CDR3 nucleotides read TGTGCCAGCAGCTTCCTACCGGGACTCCTCCGTGAGACCCAGTACTTC. Amino acids: CASSFLPGLLRETQYF.

The J gene is TRBJ2-2, the V gene TRBV19, with no clear D. The CDR3 is made up of 13 amino acids. Germline CDR1 LNHDA, CDR2 SQIVND (reference sequence). Trimming pared 6 bases from V and 7 bases from J, leaving 12 bases between. The chain's CDR3 is CASRGLAFGELFF. The DNA for the CDR3 is TGTGCCAGTAGGGGCTTGGCGTTCGGGGAGCTGTTTTTT.

This chain joins TRBV19 and TRBJ1-4, with a weak D call TRBD1 (5 bases). Germline CDR1 reads LNHDA; CDR2 reads SQIVND (reference sequence). CDR3 length: 16 amino acids. The ends were cut back, 4 bases at V and 0 bases at J, with 12 bases in the middle. CDR3 in amino acids: CASSKGLPATNEKLFF. The DNA for the CDR3 is TGTGCCAGTAGTAAGGGACTTCCCGCAACTAATGAAAAACTGTTTTTT. Using reference TRBV19 and TRBJ1-4 for the parts outside the CDR3, the full variable domain is DGGITQSPKYLFRKEGQNVTLSCEQNLNHDAMYWYRQDPGQGLRLIYYSQIVNDFQKGDIAEGYSVSREKKESFPLTVTSAQKNPTAFYLCASSKGLPATNEKLFFGSGTQLSVL.

This chain joins TRBV7-8 and TRBJ1-6, with TRBD1 matching over 8 bases. This CDR3 comprises 15 residues. Trimming removed 4 bases from V and 7 bases from J; junction bases left unmatched: 6. Germline CDR1 is SGHVS and CDR2 is FQNEAQ. Here the CDR3 reads CASSSDRAPNSPLHF. The CDR3 DNA sequence: TGTGCCAGCAGCTCGGACAGGGCGCCGAATTCACCCCTCCACTTT.

The J gene is TRBJ2-3, the V gene TRBV18, with 16 bases identical to TRBD2. Looked up from germline, CDR1 is KGHSH and CDR2 is LQKENI. The J segment lost 0 bases and the V segment lost 1 base, leaving 10 bases of the junction unmatched. The CDR3 has 21 residues. This CDR3 is CASSPLSGTSGRAASTDTQYF. The CDR3 region has the DNA TGTGCCAGCTCACCACTGTCCGGGACTAGCGGGAGGGCCGCTAGCACAGATACGCAGTATTTT.

The V gene is TRBV30, the J gene TRBJ1-6; 11 bases line up with TRBD1. CDR1 is GTSNPN, CDR2 SVGIG, per germline (reference sequence). The CDR3 is made up of 15 amino acids. V dropped 4 bases and J dropped 2; count of bases not matched to a gene: 1. The DNA of the CDR3 is TGTGCCTGGATGGGACAGGGGGCCTATAATTCACCCCTCCACTTT. Translated: CAWMGQGAYNSPLHF.

This chain connects TRBV7-2 to TRBJ2-2; a possible D gene is TRBD2 (7 bases). The germline gives CDR1 SGHTA, CDR2 FQGNSA. V lost 0 bases and J 7 bases, leaving 18 bases between the germline ends. CDR3 size: 17 residues. CDR3 sequence reads: CASSLARGQGGVGELFF. The CDR3 DNA reads TGTGCCAGCAGCTTAGCGCGGGGGCAGGGTGGCGTCGGGGAGCTGTTTTTT.

The J gene is TRBJ2-1, the V gene TRBV7-2; 9 bases align to TRBD2. The ends lost 1 base at V and 7 bases at J; junction bases unmatched: 8. This CDR3 comprises 16 residues. CDR1 SGHTA and CDR2 FQGNSA come from the germline V gene. CDR3 in amino acids: CASSLEASGAINEQFF. In nucleotides, the CDR3 is TGTGCCAGCAGCTTAGAGGCTAGCGGGGCGATAAATGAGCAGTTCTTC. Supplemented by reference TRBV7-2 and TRBJ2-1, the full variable domain reads GAGVSQSPSNKVTEKGKDVELRCDPISGHTALYWYRQSLGQGLEFLIYFQGNSAPDKSGLPSDRFSAERTGGSVSTLTIQRTQQEDSAVYLCASSLEASGAINEQFFGPGTRLTVL.

The chain carries TRBV19 and TRBJ2-5; 10 positions agree with TRBD2. Germline CDR1 is LNHDA and CDR2 is SQIVND (reference sequence). The CDR3 has 16 amino acids. After removal of 5 bases from V and 4 bases from J, the junction contained 10 bases not matched to a gene. The CDR3 sequence: CASSPSGRGGSETQYF. CDR3 sequence (DNA): TGTGCCAGTAGTCCTAGCGGGAGAGGGGGTTCAGAGACCCAGTACTTC.